Listed here are 9 T cell receptor beta chains from one sample, sequenced in a study of shared clonotypes between healthy human individuals. The repertoire was sequenced with immunoSEQ multiplex PCR; TCRdb's copy has only in-frame clones and lacks some. Of 2,500,000 or so clones in the sample, approximately 94% were seen once. The specimen was naive CD4+ T cells from PBMCs. The subset: CD45RA+ positively selected. These receptors all stem from a man aged 18 to 29 in good health. Some clones in this sample may be carry-over from other donors' samples.

The rearrangement joins TRBV10-2 to TRBJ2-2; a weak D match, TRBD2 (5 bases). Germline CDR1 WSHSY, CDR2 SAAADI. The CDR3 sequence is 16 residues long. Trimming left V 7 bases short and J 0 bases short, with 15 bases between. In nucleotides, the CDR3 is TGCGCCAGCACCCCCCCCGGGGATCCGAACACCGGGGAGCTGTTTTTT. Encoded protein: CASTPPGDPNTGELFF.

The chain employs TRBV6-1 and TRBJ2-3; tentatively, D is TRBD1 or TRBD2 (5 bases each). The V gene lost 4 bases and the J gene lost 6 bases, with 8 bases spanning the gap. The CDR3 extends over 12 amino acids. Germline CDR1 and CDR2: MNHNS and SASEGT. CDR3 DNA sequence: TGTGCCAGCAGTGGGGGGTACGATACGCAGTATTTT. It is translated as CASSGGYDTQYF.

CDR3 nucleotides: TGTGCCAGCTCACGTATCCAGGGGACTGAAGCTTTCTTT. This gives the protein CASSRIQGTEAFF. The J gene is TRBJ1-1, the V gene TRBV18; a weak D match, TRBD1 (6 bases). V shed 4 bases and J shed 5 bases, with 11 bases lying between them. Germline-derived CDR1 and CDR2 are KGHSH and LQKENI. This CDR3 is built from 13 residues.

In this sample, this clone turned up once. The V call is TRBV9, the J call TRBJ1-2; D ambiguous. V lost 2 bases and J lost 8, with 16 bases in between. CDR1 and CDR2 (germline): SGDLS, YYNGEE. The CDR3 runs to 14 residues. The CDR3, as DNA: TGTGCCAGCAGCGTCCGAAGTACGGGCCTCGGCTACACCTTC. Protein sequence: CASSVRSTGLGYTF.

This chain connects TRBV19 to TRBJ2-7, with D hard to call. The germline V gene has CDR1 LNHDA and CDR2 SQIVND (reference sequence). This CDR3 is 13 amino acids long. The ends were cut back, 6 bases at V and 6 bases at J, with 15 bases in the middle. CDR3 DNA sequence: TGTGCCAGTAGCAGACTTGGACCCGGCGAGCAGTACTTC. Translating it yields CASSRLGPGEQYF.

The chain couples TRBV6-1 to TRBJ1-2; D remains unclear. The germline gives CDR1 MNHNS, CDR2 SASEGT. This CDR3 is built from 15 residues. Trimming took off 2 bases at V and 4 bases at J, with 14 bases between the two ends. The CDR3 reads CASSETLGSSYGYTF. The CDR3 region has the DNA TGTGCCAGCAGTGAAACCCTTGGCAGCTCCTATGGCTACACCTTC.

This chain's CDR3 is CAISPTGGGSNQPQHF. CDR3 nucleotide sequence: TGTGCCATCAGCCCGACAGGCGGTGGGAGCAATCAGCCCCAGCATTTT. The rearrangement links TRBV10-3 to TRBJ1-5; tentative D call: TRBD1 (6 bases). From germline, CDR1 is ENHRY and CDR2 SYGVKD. V was shortened by 6 bases and J by 1 base, with 16 bases between the two germline ends. The CDR3 loop spans 16 amino acids.

This chain links TRBV5-1 with TRBJ1-6; no definite D call. This CDR3 has 16 amino acids. Trimming took 6 bases from V and 9 from J, leaving 22 bases between them. Germline CDR1 and CDR2: SGHRS and YFSETQ. In nucleotides, the CDR3 is TGCGCCAGCACCCTACTTGGTGTGCAGGTCGGTTCACCCCTCCACTTT. Amino acid sequence: CASTLLGVQVGSPLHF.

V and J are TRBV5-4 and TRBJ2-4; the match to TRBD1 covers 7 bases. Trimming removed 4 bases from V and 5 bases from J; junction bases left unmatched: 9. Germline CDR1 SGHNT, CDR2 YYREEE (reference sequence). The CDR3 sequence is 15 residues long. The CDR3 sequence: CASSPGGTEENIQYF. CDR3 in DNA: TGTGCCAGCAGCCCGGGTGGGACAGAAGAAAACATTCAGTACTTC.